Sequencing of this T cell receptor beta chain was carried out in a study of blood T cell repertoires in COVID-19. Profiled with immunoSEQ multiplex PCR; TCRdb holds only in-frame clones, not every one. The sample has 25,000 to 30,000 clones, 70% to 85% seen once; the top ten hold about 1.8%. The CDR3 extends over 15 amino acids. Trimming left V 1 base short and J 5 bases short, with 12 bases between. CDR1 and CDR2 from the germline V gene are KGHSH and LQKENI. The source material was peripheral blood. This clonotype was obtained from a man of 80 years or more with active or convalescent COVID-19. The V call is TRBV18, the J call TRBJ1-5; TRBD1 is a possible D gene (6 bases). The CDR3: CASSPLPGAHQPQHF. CDR3 in DNA: TGTGCCAGCTCACCACTTCCAGGGGCCCATCAGCCCCAGCATTTT.